This TCR beta chain was captured by sequencing in a study of cytomegalovirus exposure and HLA in healthy donors. Broader study findings: Association of 15,000 to 20,000 TCR beta sequences with HLA alleles was found at 0.05 false discovery rate in a later analysis. Analyzed later, association rates of TCRs varied across HLA loci, with DRB1 most and HLA-C fewest. It was shown in a later analysis that HLA-associated TCR beta chains were more clonally expanded than other, equally common chains.

To note about this clone: The antigen remains unidentified.

The PCR had 60 Vbeta and 13 Jbeta primers. Using immunoSEQ multiplex PCR, the repertoire was profiled, and TCRdb retains in-frame clones only, with some absent. The sample totals 65,000 to 95,000 clones. This clonotype originated in a man aged 30 to 45 in good health and CMV-seronegative. The sample consisted of PBMCs.

CDR3 coding DNA: TGCGCCAGCAGCTGGGCGACAGATTATAATGAAAAACTGTTTTTT. Its translation is CASSWATDYNEKLFF. The chain carries TRBV5-1 and TRBJ1-4; a possible D gene is TRBD1 (5 bases). The V end was cut by 3 bases, the J end by 4 bases, with 13 bases between. This CDR3 has 15 residues. Germline CDR1 SGHRS, CDR2 YFSETQ.